Listed here are 11 T cell receptor beta chains from one sample, sequenced in a study of blood T cell repertoires in COVID-19. Profiling relied on immunoSEQ multiplex PCR, and the TCRdb table lists in-frame clones only, not all of them. Of about 370,000 clones in the sample, around 91% were seen once. The specimen sequenced was peripheral blood. The origin of the receptors is a man aged 18 to 29 with active or convalescent COVID-19.

The gene calls are TRBV5-3 and TRBJ2-2, with a tentative D call TRBD2 (6 bases). TRBV5-3 is classed as an ORF, of uncertain function. V lost 0 bases and J lost 6, with 21 bases in between. This CDR3 contains 18 residues. The chain's CDR3 is CARSLVHGRLVGSGELFF. The CDR3, as DNA: TGTGCCAGAAGCTTGGTCCACGGGAGACTTGTAGGCTCCGGGGAGCTGTTTTTT.

The V and J genes are TRBV29-1 and TRBJ1-1; 7 bases map to TRBD1. There are 12 residues in the CDR3. V dropped 6 bases and J dropped 1; count of bases not matched to a gene: 2. CDR1 is SQVTM, CDR2 ANQGSEA, per germline. DNA of the CDR3: TGCAGCGTCCGACAGGGGAACACTGAAGCTTTCTTT. Translating it yields CSVRQGNTEAFF. The full variable domain, with the rest looked up from reference TRBV29-1 and TRBJ1-1, is SAVISQKPSRDICQRGTSLTIQCQVDSQVTMMFWYRQQPGQSLTLIATANQGSEATYESGFVIDKFPISRPNLTFSTLTVSNMSPEDSSIYLCSVRQGNTEAFFGQGTRLTVV.

The chain carries TRBV6-2 or TRBV6-3 and TRBJ2-7; 9 positions match TRBD2. Germline V CDR1 and CDR2: MNHEY, SVGEGT. The CDR3 length is 18 residues. The V and J ends lost 1 base and 3 bases, in that order; junction bases with no gene match: 13. Here the CDR3 reads CASSYFAGPSGVNYEQYF. CDR3 DNA: TGTGCCAGCAGTTACTTCGCCGGGCCTAGCGGGGTAAACTACGAGCAGTACTTC.

The chain employs TRBV6-7 and TRBJ1-5; 8 bases agree with TRBD1. TRBV6-7 is reported as an ORF; its role is uncertain. The CDR3 sequence is 18 residues long. V gave up 0 bases and J gave up 0 bases; unmatched junction bases: 7. The CDR3: CASSYSWRGQASNQPQHF. In nucleotides, the CDR3 is TGTGCCAGCAGTTACTCGTGGAGGGGACAGGCTAGCAATCAGCCCCAGCATTTT.

This chain links TRBV27 with TRBJ2-7, with TRBD2 matching 9 bases. The CDR3 totals 16 residues. Unmatched junction bases numbered 13, after V lost 7 bases and J lost 3 bases. CDR1 and CDR2 (germline): MNHEY, SMNVEV (reference sequence). CDR3 nucleotide sequence: TGTGCCAGCACCCGCGCGTCAGCGGGGGGCCACTACGAGCAGTACTTC. Residues: CASTRASAGGHYEQYF.

The J gene is TRBJ1-2, the V gene TRBV27, with 8 bases lining up with TRBD1. Germline CDR1 is MNHEY and CDR2 is SMNVEV (reference sequence). This CDR3 contains 13 residues. V shed 8 bases and J 0 bases; nucleotides not matched to a gene: 2. Here the CDR3 reads CASRTGTNYGYTF. The CDR3 region has the DNA TGTGCCAGCCGGACAGGGACTAACTATGGCTACACCTTC.

This clone was seen a handful of times. This chain connects TRBV6-6 to TRBJ1-3; D gene ambiguous. The germline CDR1 and CDR2 sequences are MNHNY and SVGAGI (reference sequence). The CDR3 consists of 15 residues. The ends were cut back, 6 bases at V and 3 bases at J, with 15 bases in the middle. CDR3 in amino acids: CASSHGEVGGNTIYF. As DNA, the CDR3 is TGTGCCAGCAGCCACGGGGAGGTTGGTGGAAACACCATATATTTT.

J is TRBJ1-5 and V is TRBV9; no definite D call. The CDR3 spans 13 residues. Germline-derived CDR1 and CDR2 are SGDLS and YYNGEE. V gave up 0 bases and J gave up 5 bases, with 6 bases separating them. Here the CDR3 reads CASSVAIDQPQHF. As DNA, the CDR3 is TGTGCCAGCAGCGTAGCTATTGATCAGCCCCAGCATTTT.

This chain connects TRBV24-1 to TRBJ2-5; TRBD2 matches at 12 bases. CDR1 and CDR2 (germline): KGHDR, SFDVKD. V lost 3 bases, J lost 1 base, and 2 bases stayed unmatched. This CDR3 spans 16 amino acids. The DNA of the CDR3 is TGTGCCACCAGTGATCGACTAGCGGGGGTCCAAGAGACCCAGTACTTC. Residues: CATSDRLAGVQETQYF.

The J gene is TRBJ2-2, the V gene TRBV11-2, with 9 bases lining up with TRBD1. V lost 3 bases to trimming and J lost 0 bases; unmatched junction nucleotides: 8. Germline V gene lookup returns CDR1 SGHAT and CDR2 FQNNGV. The CDR3 is 18 amino acids. In DNA form, the CDR3 reads TGTGCCAGCAGCTTTATTGGACAGGGGTTTGCGAACACCGGGGAGCTGTTTTTT. Encoded protein: CASSFIGQGFANTGELFF.

The chain is built from TRBV21-1 and TRBJ2-3; the DNA was not used to check the table's D call, TRBD1. TRBV21-1 is a pseudogene. This CDR3 is built from 18 residues. CDR3 loop: CASSADRVSVVQTDTQYF. The CDR3 bases are TGTGCCAGCAGCGCGGACAGGGTGAGCGTCGTTCAGACAGATACGCAGTATTTT.